This T cell receptor (beta chain) was sequenced for a study of blood T cell repertoires in COVID-19. Study as a whole: The United States, Italy and Spain supplied acute and convalescent COVID-19 samples. PBMCs, B-cell-depleted T cells, or T cells provided the cDNA or gDNA that made up the material.

Assay: immunoSEQ multiplex PCR; the TCRdb copy retains only in-frame clones and omits some. This sample has 170,000 or so clones, with around 87% found just once. Per the germline V gene, CDR1 is SGHVS and CDR2 is FQNEAQ. CDR3 length: 17 amino acids. After removal of 0 bases from V and 4 bases from J, the junction contained 6 bases not matched to a gene. The sequencing sample was made of peripheral blood. The genes are TRBV7-8 and TRBJ2-3; TRBD2 matches 11 bases. The origin of this receptor is a woman in her late teens or twenties who had recovered from COVID-19. The CDR3 DNA reads as TGTGCCAGCAGCTTAGCGACTAGCGGGGACCTCCCAGATACGCAGTATTTT. Protein sequence: CASSLATSGDLPDTQYF.